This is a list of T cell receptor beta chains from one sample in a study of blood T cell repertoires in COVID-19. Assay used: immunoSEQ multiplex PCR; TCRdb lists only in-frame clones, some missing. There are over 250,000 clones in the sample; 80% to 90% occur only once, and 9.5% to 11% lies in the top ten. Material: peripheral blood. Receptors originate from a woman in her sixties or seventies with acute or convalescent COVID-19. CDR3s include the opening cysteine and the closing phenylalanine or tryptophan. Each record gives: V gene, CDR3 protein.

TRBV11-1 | CASSLQEASTEAFF
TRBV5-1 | CASGSSGGSGETQYF
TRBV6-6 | CASIPRATGGVYEQYF
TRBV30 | CAWSRDRGNQPQHF
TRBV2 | CASSGRLAGARGEQYF
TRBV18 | CASSSGTGANYGYTF
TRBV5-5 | CASSLLAGFEGEQYF
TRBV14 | CASSQALGYGVTQYF
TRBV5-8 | CASSLSERNTIYF
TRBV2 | CASSGQGNNQPQHF
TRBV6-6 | CASMGQTPMEQYF
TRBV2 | CASQRTSGTDTQYF
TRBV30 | CAWRQGAKVGELFF
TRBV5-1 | CASSASGGHSYNEQFF
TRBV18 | CASSRQGVNDEQYF
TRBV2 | CASSTGKGYGVKAFF
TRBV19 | CASTGAGNTIYF
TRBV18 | CASSPRWGGWNQPQHF
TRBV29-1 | CSVGPEGYTF
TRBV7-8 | CASSLAGRGFDTQYF
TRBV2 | CASSDTEGYGGYTF
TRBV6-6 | CASSRTDRVSSKLFF
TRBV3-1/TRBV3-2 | CASSHASGGAYIQYF
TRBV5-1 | CASSLPLAGGADTQYF
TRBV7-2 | CASSLWGRENTEAFF